The clone carrying this T cell receptor beta chain was detected ten times or more. Antigen specificity is unknown. The lymph nodes were axillary draining lymph nodes from breast cancer patients. TCRdb itself ran the multiplex PCR reads through MiXCR, one entry per CDR3 protein. The table has 140,000 or so distinct CDR3 sequences, about 30% seen once. The data were taken from a study of breast tumors, draining lymph nodes, adjacent tissues. Study results and caveats: Luminal-like breast cancer showed significantly greater tumor-nontumor repertoire similarity than basal-like breast cancer did. Tumors had less TCR diversity than lymph nodes, more than nontumor tissue. Findings are consistent with lymph node origin and intratumoral expansion of most tumor T cells. The lymph node origin of tumor T cells was framed as consistent with a hypothesis, not demonstrated.

Sequencing was performed on axillary lymph node tissue. The sequence derives from a female donor with breast cancer. Some clones in this sample may be carry-over from other donors' samples.

This CDR3 is CSATPTGEKLFF. The CDR3, as DNA: TGCAGTGCTACCCCGACAGGGGAAAAACTGTTTTTT. The chain uses TRBV20-1 and TRBJ1-4, with 7 nucleotides matching TRBD1. The germline V gene has CDR1 DFQATT and CDR2 SNEGSKA (reference sequence). CDR3 length equals 12 residues. V trimming: 4 bases; J trimming: 8 bases; junction bases outside the gene matches: 4.